The rows below give T cell receptor beta chains drawn from one sample of a study of technical replicates of blood from a handful of donors. Generated by immunoSEQ multiplex PCR, the TCRdb table keeps only in-frame clones and is missing some. The sample shows 70,000 to 85,000 clones, about 97% of them seen only once. Sequenced sample: T cells isolated from PBMCs. The receptors shown here come from a human donor in good health. Both conserved end residues are part of each CDR3. Fields, in order: V gene, clone size, J gene, D gene, CDR3 DNA, CDR3 protein. D genes are given only for firm matches. The size entry is marked missing in some rows and otherwise reads once, few, many or a size class.

>TRBV30|.|TRBJ2-1|TRBD1
TGTGCCTGGGAGACAGGGAGCTCCTACAATGAGCAGTTCTTC
CAWETGSSYNEQFF
>TRBV7-9|.|TRBJ2-7|TRBD2
TGTGCCAGCAGCTTGGAACTAGCGGGAGCCGAGCAGTACTTC
CASSLELAGAEQYF
>TRBV5-4|.|TRBJ1-6|TRBD1
TGTGCCAGCAGCTTGGGACTGACAGGGAGGAACTCCTATAATTCACCCCTCCACTTT
CASSLGLTGRNSYNSPLHF
>TRBV19|.|TRBJ1-1|TRBD1
TGTGCCAGTAGTATAGTGCAGGGGGCGGCTGAAGCTTTCTTT
CASSIVQGAAEAFF
>TRBV27|.|TRBJ1-4|TRBD1
TGTGCCAGCAGTCAAGGACAGGGAGCTGAAAAACTGTTTTTT
CASSQGQGAEKLFF
>TRBV28|.|TRBJ2-7|TRBD1
TGTGCCAGCAGTACCAATCCGGGACAGTCCTACGAGCAGTACTTC
CASSTNPGQSYEQYF
>TRBV13|.|TRBJ1-1|.
TGTGCCAGCAGCTTAGGCCTAGGGAACACTGAAGCTTTCTTT
CASSLGLGNTEAFF
>TRBV11-1|.|TRBJ2-1|.
TGTGCCAGCAGCTTAGCGCGGGGCCGCGAGCAGTTCTTC
CASSLARGREQFF
>TRBV27|once|TRBJ2-1|.
TGTGCCAGCAGTTCCGAGACAGTCAATGAGCAGTTCTTC
CASSSETVNEQFF
>TRBV2|.|TRBJ2-1|.
TGTGCCAGCAATATACTAGCAGAGCAGTTCTTC
CASNILAEQFF
>TRBV5-6|.|TRBJ2-7|.
TGTGCCGTCTCGAGTGGGGCGATGTCCGAGCAGTACTTC
CAVSSGAMSEQYF
>TRBV27|.|TRBJ1-1|.
TGTGCCAGCAGTTTAAGTAGCAGGGACACTGAAGCTTTCTTT
CASSLSSRDTEAFF
>TRBV5-1|once|TRBJ2-1|TRBD2
TGCGCCAGCAGCATTAGTACTAGCGGGATCTACAATGAGCAGTTCTTC
CASSISTSGIYNEQFF
>TRBV7-9|once|TRBJ2-6|TRBD1
TGTGCCAGCAGCCCGACAGGGGCGGGCGGGGCCAACGTCCTGACTTTC
CASSPTGAGGANVLTF
>TRBV11-2|.|TRBJ1-6|.
TGTGCCAGCAGGTTTCCGGGTCGAAATTCACCCCTCCACTTT
CASRFPGRNSPLHF
>TRBV4-1|.|TRBJ2-1|TRBD2
TGCGCCAGCAGCCAACCTAGCGGGGAGTCCGCCGAGCAGTTCTTC
CASSQPSGESAEQFF
>TRBV6-1|.|TRBJ2-7|TRBD2
TGTGCCAGCACTGGACTAGCGCTTACCTACGAGCAGTACTTC
CASTGLALTYEQYF
>TRBV7-7|.|TRBJ2-1|TRBD1
TGTGCTAGCAGCACGGGACAGAGGAATGAGCAGTTCTTC
CASSTGQRNEQFF
>TRBV5-1|.|TRBJ1-1|TRBD1
TGCGCCAGCAGGCGAGGGGGCGTTGCGGGCACTGAAGCTTTCTTT
CASRRGGVAGTEAFF
>TRBV4-1|.|TRBJ1-5|.
TGCGCCAGCAGCCAAGAACCCCTTTCGTCAGGTAGCAATCAGCCCCAGCATTTT
CASSQEPLSSGSNQPQHF
>TRBV6-5|once|TRBJ2-1|.
TGTGCCAGCAGTTTTAAACAGAGAATCTACAATGAGCAGTTCTTC
CASSFKQRIYNEQFF
>TRBV11-2|.|TRBJ2-5|TRBD1
TGTGCCAGCAGAAAGACAGGGGTAGAGACCCAGTACTTC
CASRKTGVETQYF
>TRBV19|.|TRBJ2-7|TRBD1
TGTGCCAGTACCCGGGACAGGGGGCCGGGAGAGCAGTACTTC
CASTRDRGPGEQYF
>TRBV21-1|.|TRBJ1-5|.
TGTGCCAGCAGCAAAGTGATCCTAGGACAGGGGGACTACGCGGTGGGCAATCAGCCCCAGCATTTT
CASSKVILGQGDYAVGNQPQHF
>TRBV7-9|.|TRBJ1-2|.
TGTGCCAGCAGCGAGAGCGCTGACGGAAATGGCTACACCTTC
CASSESADGNGYTF
>TRBV10-1|.|TRBJ2-1|TRBD2
TGCGCCAGCAGTGATCGGTCTAGCGGGAGAAATGAGCAGTTCTTC
CASSDRSSGRNEQFF
>TRBV10-1|.|TRBJ1-5|.
TGCGCCAGCAGCCCAGGTACCAATCAGCCCCAGCATTTT
CASSPGTNQPQHF
>TRBV27|.|TRBJ2-7|TRBD1
TGTGCCAGCAGTTTATCGGCAGGGGGCAATAAAAAGTCCGAGCAGTACTTC
CASSLSAGGNKKSEQYF
>TRBV11-2|.|TRBJ2-7|TRBD2
TGTGCCAGCAGCTTAGACCCTCCAGGGCGAGCGGGGGGTGCCTACGAGCAGTACTTC
CASSLDPPGRAGGAYEQYF
>TRBV6-5|.|TRBJ2-1|TRBD1
TGTGCCAGCAGCCTAGCGACAGGGGGCTGGGGTGAGCAGTTCTTC
CASSLATGGWGEQFF
>TRBV4-1|.|TRBJ2-2|TRBD1
TGCGCCAGCAGCCAAGGCCCATACAGGGGGCAAGCCGGGGAGCTGTTTTTT
CASSQGPYRGQAGELFF
>TRBV5-1|.|TRBJ1-3|.
TGCGCCAGCAGCTCGTCAGGGATTTCTGGAAACACCATATATTTT
CASSSSGISGNTIYF
>TRBV19|.|TRBJ1-2|TRBD1
TGTGCCAGTAGTCCTCAGGGACAGGACTATGGCTACACCTTC
CASSPQGQDYGYTF
>TRBV28|once|TRBJ1-3|TRBD1
TGTGCCAGCAGCACGGGACAGTCTGGAAACACCATATATTTT
CASSTGQSGNTIYF
>TRBV14|.|TRBJ2-1|TRBD2
TGTGCCAGCAGCCGAGCACTCCTAGCGGGGGGGGCGAATGAGCAGTTCTTC
CASSRALLAGGANEQFF
>TRBV5-1|.|TRBJ1-1|.
TGCGCCAGCACTACTAGTCCCAACACTGAAGCTTTCTTT
CASTTSPNTEAFF
>TRBV4-1|.|TRBJ1-1|.
TGCGCCAGCAGCCAAGATTCTCGGGACACCACTGAAGCTTTCTTT
CASSQDSRDTTEAFF